This T cell receptor (beta chain) was recorded in a study of siplizumab effects on memory and regulatory T cells. Broader study findings: Siplizumab cultures yielded proliferating Tregs whose suppressive function was not confirmed. Naive or memory phenotype assignment was not possible for roughly 75-95% of proliferating CD4+ or CD8+ clones. Siplizumab significantly reduced alloreactive sequences traceable to unstimulated CD4+ memory cells. Naive T cells appeared more diverse than memory cells and seemed to be major alloresponse contributors.

Germline loops: CDR1 SGDLS, CDR2 YYNGEE. CDR3 size: 12 residues. Trimming shortened V by 0 bases and J by 4 bases, and 2 bases separated the two germline ends. A word on this clone: Antigen unknown. Other DNA sequences in this specimen translate into the identical CDR3.

Generated by immunoSEQ multiplex PCR, the TCRdb table keeps only in-frame clones and is missing some. Here the sample spans 70,000 to 95,000 clones, 80% to 95% being singletons. The TCR comes from a human donor in good health. The sample consisted of CD8+ T cells sorted from blood. This sequence joins TRBV9 and TRBJ2-1; D remains ambiguous. The CDR3 sequence is CASSVDYNEQFF. The CDR3, as DNA: TGTGCCAGCAGCGTAGATTACAATGAGCAGTTCTTC.